The next 30 T cell receptor beta chains were all read from a single sample in a study of T-cell memory formation after mild COVID-19. One entry per CDR3 protein results from TCRdb running MiXCR on the 5' RACE reads. The table has about 350,000 distinct CDR3 sequences, roughly 20% seen once; the top ten hold roughly 23%. The sample taken for sequencing was PBMCs or a T cell subset sorted from them (not recorded which). These TCRs come from a man aged 18 to 29 who had mild COVID-19 (a few samples of this study predate the infection). Cell type and time point are not known.

This clonotype came up a few times. The rearrangement joins TRBV29-1 to TRBJ2-7, with D perhaps given as TRBD1 or TRBD2 (5 bases each). This CDR3 spans 12 amino acids. CDR1 is SQVTM, CDR2 ANQGSEA, per germline. Trimming took 4 bases from V and 2 from J, leaving 9 bases between them. This CDR3 is CSVVGPTYEQYF. In DNA form, the CDR3 reads TGCAGCGTTGTGGGACCCACCTACGAGCAGTACTTC.

By share of the sample, this clonotype is medium-sized. The chain has TRBV27 and TRBJ2-1; 7 bases are a match to TRBD1. V was pared by 0 bases and J by 10 bases, with 9 bases of the junction left unmatched. CDR1 and CDR2 (germline): MNHEY, SMNVEV (reference sequence). This CDR3 is built from 15 residues. CDR3 residues: CASSLSGTERQEQFF. CDR3 coding DNA: TGTGCCAGCAGTTTATCAGGGACAGAACGACAGGAGCAGTTCTTC.

The chain joins TRBV12-3 or TRBV12-4 to TRBJ2-1, with 11 bases matching TRBD2. CDR3 length equals 15 residues. V shed 7 bases and J 14 bases; nucleotides not matched to a gene: 16. As DNA, the CDR3 is TGTGCCAGCACCGTACTAGCGGGGGCCGCGCCCGCAGAGTTCTTC. Translating it yields CASTVLAGAAPAEFF.

A remark on this clonotype: At one of its ends the junction is not consistent with the germline gene, which may arise from a read error. This chain joins TRBV7-9 and TRBJ1-6; TRBD1 aligns across 10 bases. CDR3 size: 16 residues. Germline V gene data show CDR1 as SEHNR and CDR2 as FQNEAQ (reference sequence). The CDR3 protein is CAGSPGQGLYNSPLHF. Written as DNA, the CDR3 is TGTGCCGGCAGCCCGGGACAGGGGCTTTATAATTCACCCCTCCACTTT.

The genes are TRBV19 and TRBJ2-7; D might be TRBD1 (6 bases). Trimming shortened V by 5 bases and J by 6 bases, and 17 bases separated the two germline ends. Per germline, CDR1 LNHDA and CDR2 SQIVND (reference sequence). The CDR3 spans 14 residues. Here the CDR3 DNA reads TGTGCCAGTAGTCCCCTCCCACAGGGTCGCGAGCAGTACTTC. Translating it yields CASSPLPQGREQYF. Together with reference TRBV19 and TRBJ2-7, the CDR3 gives the full variable domain: DGGITQSPKYLFRKEGQNVTLSCEQNLNHDAMYWYRQDPGQGLRLIYYSQIVNDFQKGDIAEGYSVSREKKESFPLTVTSAQKNPTAFYLCASSPLPQGREQYFGPGTRLTVT.

V and J are TRBV6-6 and TRBJ2-7; D gene ambiguous. The CDR3 has 11 amino acids. Trimming shortened V by 6 bases and J by 3 bases, and 6 bases separated the two germline ends. Germline CDR1 is MNHNY and CDR2 is SVGAGI (reference sequence). The CDR3 sequence: CASRGNYEQYV. For the CDR3, the DNA is TGTGCCAGCAGGGGGAACTACGAGCAGTACGTC.

This chain joins TRBV7-2 and TRBJ1-1; 7 bases match TRBD1. The CDR3 extends over 16 amino acids. V gave up 6 bases and J gave up 2 bases; unmatched junction bases: 12. Per germline, CDR1 SGHTA and CDR2 FQGNSA. The CDR3 bases are TGTGCCAGCAGTACCGGGACAGCCGTTTCCAACACTGAAGCTTTCTTT. Protein product: CASSTGTAVSNTEAFF.

There are a few counts of this clonotype. This chain links TRBV11-2 with TRBJ2-6; D unresolved. This CDR3 has 19 residues. The germline gives CDR1 SGHAT, CDR2 FQNNGV. Trimming stripped 3 bases from V and 0 bases from J, with 18 bases between. The CDR3 here is CASSFLFGQARSGANVLTF. The CDR3 nucleotides read TGTGCCAGCAGCTTCTTGTTCGGCCAAGCCCGCTCTGGGGCCAACGTCCTGACTTTC.

This clonotype showed up just a few times. This chain links TRBV28 with TRBJ2-5, with D possibly being TRBD1 (6 bases). CDR3 length: 14 residues. Germline CDR1 MDHEN, CDR2 SYDVKM. Trimming took 2 bases from V and 5 from J, leaving 12 bases between them. CDR3 sequence (DNA): TGTGCCAGCAGTTTACTCAGGGGCGGGGAGACCCAGTACTTC. The encoded protein is CASSLLRGGETQYF.

This rearrangement joins TRBV6-5 to TRBJ2-7; no firm D call. Looked up from germline, CDR1 is MNHEY and CDR2 is SVGAGI. This CDR3 comprises 15 residues. Trimming cost V 2 bases and J 0 bases, with 11 bases left between them. CDR3 protein: CASSYGSSRSYEQYF. CDR3 bases: TGTGCCAGCAGTTACGGTTCCTCCCGCTCCTACGAGCAGTACTTC.

The CDR3 reads CASGLYTGGIQPQHF. The CDR3, as DNA: TGTGCTAGTGGTTTGTATACAGGGGGAATTCAGCCCCAGCATTTT. The gene calls are TRBV12-5 and TRBJ1-5, with 8 bases that match TRBD1. Germline-derived CDR1 and CDR2 are LGHNT and FRNRAP. The CDR3 has 15 amino acids. The V gene end was trimmed by 2 bases and the J gene end by 6 bases; junction bases not matched to a gene: 6.

This chain uses TRBV12-3 or TRBV12-4 with TRBJ2-5; no reliable D call. V was clipped by 6 bases and J by 5 bases, with 1 base between them. This CDR3 contains 9 residues. The CDR3 loop is CASRETQYF. CDR3 coding DNA: TGTGCCAGCAGGGAGACCCAGTACTTC.

The gene calls are TRBV7-2 and TRBJ1-2; the D gene is possibly TRBD1 (6 bases). Germline CDR1 and CDR2: SGHTA and FQGNSA. V dropped 1 base and J dropped 0 bases, with 12 bases sitting between them. The CDR3 covers 16 residues. The CDR3 region is CASSLVGTHTNYGYTF. For the CDR3, the DNA is TGTGCCAGCAGCTTAGTAGGGACACACACTAACTATGGCTACACCTTC.

This clonotype has a handful of counts. The V gene is TRBV6-1, the J gene TRBJ2-1; D gene ambiguous. CDR1 MNHNS and CDR2 SASEGT come from the germline V gene. The CDR3 consists of 12 residues. Trimming removed 6 bases at V and 9 bases at J, with 12 bases between. This CDR3 is CASSLVSTEQFF. The CDR3 DNA is TGTGCCAGCAGCCTAGTCAGTACTGAGCAGTTCTTC.

The rearrangement uses TRBV4-2 and TRBJ2-3; D is ambiguous. Trimming removed 1 base from V and 6 bases from J, with 8 bases in between. Germline-derived CDR1 and CDR2 are LGHNA and YNFKEQ. CDR3 length: 13 residues. CDR3 region: CASSQVLVDTQYF. The CDR3 nucleotides read TGTGCCAGCAGCCAAGTTTTGGTGGATACGCAGTATTTT.

This clonotype was seen a handful of times. This rearrangement joins TRBV5-1 to TRBJ2-7; unclear D gene. V shed 0 bases and J shed 3 bases, with 4 bases lying between them. Germline values: CDR1 SGHRS, CDR2 YFSETQ. The CDR3 sequence is 12 residues long. CDR3 nucleotide sequence: TGCGCCAGCAGCTTGGAAAACTACGAGCAGTACTTC. Its protein is CASSLENYEQYF.

The gene calls are TRBV4-2 and TRBJ1-2; D unresolved. Germline lookup yields CDR1 LGHNA and CDR2 YNFKEQ. V lost 5 bases and J lost 1, with 5 bases in between. CDR3 length equals 12 residues. CDR3 bases: TGTGCCAGCAGCTCGTATAACTATGGCTACACCTTC. The encoded protein is CASSSYNYGYTF.

A few counts support this clonotype. This chain uses TRBV20-1 with TRBJ2-7; D possibly corresponds to TRBD2 (5 bases). Germline lookup yields CDR1 DFQATT and CDR2 SNEGSKA (reference sequence). V dropped 3 bases and J dropped 2 bases, with 14 bases sitting between them. The CDR3 is made up of 14 amino acids. This chain's CDR3 is CSARGGGGTYEQYF. In DNA form, the CDR3 reads TGCAGTGCTAGGGGCGGCGGAGGAACCTACGAGCAGTACTTC.

The chain combines TRBV19 with TRBJ2-3; TRBD2 matches at 12 bases. CDR1 LNHDA and CDR2 SQIVND come from the germline V gene (reference sequence). V lost 7 bases and J lost 6; bases outside the gene matches: 5. The CDR3 is made up of 14 amino acids. The CDR3 DNA reads as TGTGCCAGTACTAGCGGGGGGGCTTTGGATACGCAGTATTTT. Translated, it gives CASTSGGALDTQYF.

This chain uses TRBV6-5 with TRBJ2-5, with 9 bases identical to TRBD2. This CDR3 region has 14 residues. With V trimmed by 2 bases and J by 9 bases, 7 bases remained unmatched. Germline V lookup: CDR1 MNHEY, CDR2 SVGAGI. CDR3 sequence reads: CASSYTSGGRAQYF. DNA for the CDR3: TGTGCCAGCAGTTACACTAGCGGCGGGAGGGCCCAGTACTTC.

The genes are TRBV6-5 and TRBJ1-5, with 7 bases that match TRBD1. Unmatched junction bases numbered 1, after V lost 2 bases and J lost 3 bases. CDR3 length: 14 residues. The germline CDR1 and CDR2 sequences are MNHEY and SVGAGI. CDR3 sequence (DNA): TGTGCCAGCAGTTACGGGACAGACAATCAGCCCCAGCATTTT. Its protein product is CASSYGTDNQPQHF.

This clonotype was observed a handful of times. The chain combines TRBV10-2 with TRBJ2-5; the D gene is possibly TRBD1 (8 bases). The CDR3 is 14 residues long. Germline loops: CDR1 WSHSY, CDR2 SAAADI. The V end lost 10 bases, the J end lost 5 bases, and 20 bases lay between the germline ends. The CDR3 DNA follows: TGCGCCACGCGGGGGTCAGGGGGCTGGGAGACCCAGTACTTC. The encoded protein is CATRGSGGWETQYF.

CDR3 protein: CASSVGGSGGASTDTQYF. In DNA form, the CDR3 reads TGTGCCAGCAGCGTAGGGGGTAGCGGGGGGGCAAGCACAGATACGCAGTATTTT. The chain joins TRBV9 to TRBJ2-3; 11 bases fit TRBD2. The V and J ends lost 0 bases and 0 bases, in that order; junction bases with no gene match: 6. CDR3 length equals 18 residues. Germline V gene data show CDR1 as SGDLS and CDR2 as YYNGEE.

This clonotype was counted only a few times. The chain has TRBV7-9 and TRBJ1-2; perhaps TRBD1 as D (5 bases). V gave up 4 bases and J gave up 0 bases, with 9 bases separating them. The CDR3 contains 14 residues. Germline-derived CDR1 and CDR2 are SEHNR and FQNEAQ (reference sequence). This CDR3 is CASSYPTANYGYTF. The CDR3 bases are TGTGCCAGCAGCTACCCGACAGCTAACTATGGCTACACCTTC.

The V gene is TRBV7-9, the J gene TRBJ1-1, with 10 bases identical to TRBD1. Losses at the gene ends were 5 bases for V and 3 bases for J; bases not matched to a gene: 6. Germline values: CDR1 SEHNR, CDR2 FQNEAQ (reference sequence). This CDR3 has 15 residues. CDR3 bases: TGTGCCAGCAGCGTGACCGGGACAGGGGACACTGAAGCTTTCTTT. It encodes CASSVTGTGDTEAFF.

This clonotype was observed a handful of times. The chain has TRBV18 and TRBJ1-6; D gene uncertain. Germline lookup yields CDR1 KGHSH and CDR2 LQKENI. With 2 bases removed from V and 8 bases from J, the gap between germline ends came to 10 bases. CDR3 size: 14 residues. This CDR3 is CASSPTSGDSPLHF. The CDR3 DNA sequence: TGTGCCAGCTCACCAACGAGTGGGGATTCACCCCTCCACTTT.

This clonotype appeared a few times. This rearrangement joins TRBV6-5 to TRBJ1-1; D unclear. Trimming shortened V by 6 bases and J by 1 base, and 6 bases separated the two germline ends. The germline gives CDR1 MNHEY, CDR2 SVGAGI. The CDR3 loop spans 12 amino acids. CDR3 sequence reads: CASRTKNTEAFF. In nucleotides, the CDR3 is TGTGCCAGCAGGACCAAGAACACTGAAGCTTTCTTT.

A few counts support this clonotype. This chain joins TRBV12-3 or TRBV12-4 and TRBJ2-7; D is perhaps TRBD1 (5 bases). V shed 5 bases and J shed 0 bases, with 8 bases lying between them. This CDR3 is built from 13 residues. In DNA, the CDR3 is TGTGCCAGCAGTCGACAGTTCTCCTACGAGCAGTACTTC. It yields the protein CASSRQFSYEQYF.

The V gene is TRBV5-1, the J gene TRBJ2-3, with D unresolved. Germline CDR1 reads SGHRS; CDR2 reads YFSETQ. CDR3 length: 14 residues. Trimming cost V 6 bases and J 1 base, with 12 bases left between them. This CDR3 reads CASTVGLGTDTQYF. CDR3 in DNA: TGCGCCAGCACCGTGGGCCTGGGCACAGATACGCAGTATTTT.

The rearrangement joins TRBV6-1 to TRBJ2-5, with D hard to call. CDR1 and CDR2 from the germline V gene are MNHNS and SASEGT. Trimming removed 6 bases at V and 2 bases at J, with 16 bases between. The CDR3 extends over 15 amino acids. CDR3 coding DNA: TGTGCCAGCAGCTCGACCCGCCGTGATCAAGAGACCCAGTACTTC. It translates to CASSSTRRDQETQYF.